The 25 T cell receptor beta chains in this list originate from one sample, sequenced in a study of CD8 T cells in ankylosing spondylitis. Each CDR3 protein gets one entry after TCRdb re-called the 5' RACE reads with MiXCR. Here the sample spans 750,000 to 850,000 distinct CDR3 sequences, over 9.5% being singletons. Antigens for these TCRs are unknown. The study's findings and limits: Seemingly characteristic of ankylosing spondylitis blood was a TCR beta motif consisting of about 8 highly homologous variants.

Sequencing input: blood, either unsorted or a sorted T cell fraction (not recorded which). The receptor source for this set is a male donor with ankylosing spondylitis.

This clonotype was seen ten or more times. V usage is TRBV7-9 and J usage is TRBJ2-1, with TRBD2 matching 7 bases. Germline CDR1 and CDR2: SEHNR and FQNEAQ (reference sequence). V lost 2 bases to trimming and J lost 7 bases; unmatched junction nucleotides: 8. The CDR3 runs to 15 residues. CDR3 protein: CASSLWRERVNEQFF. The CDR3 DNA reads TGTGCCAGCAGCTTATGGCGGGAGAGGGTAAATGAGCAGTTCTTC.

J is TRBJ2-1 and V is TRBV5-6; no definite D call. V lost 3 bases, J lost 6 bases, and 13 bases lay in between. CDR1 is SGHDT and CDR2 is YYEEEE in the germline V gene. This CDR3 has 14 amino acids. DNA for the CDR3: TGTGCCAGCAGCTCCGGGCCCCTCGGCAATGAGCAGTTCTTC. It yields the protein CASSSGPLGNEQFF.

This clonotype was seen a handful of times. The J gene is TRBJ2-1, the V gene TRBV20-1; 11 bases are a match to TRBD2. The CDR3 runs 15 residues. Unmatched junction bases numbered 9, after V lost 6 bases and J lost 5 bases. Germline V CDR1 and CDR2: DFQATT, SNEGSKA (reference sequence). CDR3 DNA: TGCAGTGCCTCACGGGGACTAGCGGTAAACAATGAGCAGTTCTTC. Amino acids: CSASRGLAVNNEQFF.

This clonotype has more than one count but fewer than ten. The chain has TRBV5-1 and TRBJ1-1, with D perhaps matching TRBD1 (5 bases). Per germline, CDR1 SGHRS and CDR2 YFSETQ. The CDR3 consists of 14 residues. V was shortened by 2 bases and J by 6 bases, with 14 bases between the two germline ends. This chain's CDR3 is CASSFRGDLPEAFF. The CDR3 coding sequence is TGCGCCAGCAGCTTTCGTGGGGACTTGCCTGAAGCTTTCTTT.

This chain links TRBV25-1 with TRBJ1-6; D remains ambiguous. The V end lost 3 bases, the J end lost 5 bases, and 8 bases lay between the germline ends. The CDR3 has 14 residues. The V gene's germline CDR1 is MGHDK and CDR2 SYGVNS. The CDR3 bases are TGTGCCAGCAGTGACAGCTGGAATAATTCACCCCTCCACTTT. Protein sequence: CASSDSWNNSPLHF.

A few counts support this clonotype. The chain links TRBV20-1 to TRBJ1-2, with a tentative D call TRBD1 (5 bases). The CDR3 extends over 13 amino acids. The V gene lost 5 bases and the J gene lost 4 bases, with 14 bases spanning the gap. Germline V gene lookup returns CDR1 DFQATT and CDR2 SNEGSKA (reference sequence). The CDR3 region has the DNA TGCAGTGCTGCCGGGACGGTGACCTATGGCTACACCTTC. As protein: CSAAGTVTYGYTF.

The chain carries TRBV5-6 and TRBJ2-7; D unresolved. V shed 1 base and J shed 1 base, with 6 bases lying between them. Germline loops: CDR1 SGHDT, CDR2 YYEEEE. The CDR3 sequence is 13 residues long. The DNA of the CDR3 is TGTGCCAGCAGCTTGATACAGTCCTACGAGCAGTACTTC. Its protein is CASSLIQSYEQYF.

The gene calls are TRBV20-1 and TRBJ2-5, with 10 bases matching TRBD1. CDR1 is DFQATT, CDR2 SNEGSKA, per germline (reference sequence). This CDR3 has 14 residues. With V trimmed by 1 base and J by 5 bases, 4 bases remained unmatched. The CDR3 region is CSARAGQGVETQYF. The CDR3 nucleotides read TGCAGTGCTAGAGCCGGACAGGGGGTCGAGACCCAGTACTTC.

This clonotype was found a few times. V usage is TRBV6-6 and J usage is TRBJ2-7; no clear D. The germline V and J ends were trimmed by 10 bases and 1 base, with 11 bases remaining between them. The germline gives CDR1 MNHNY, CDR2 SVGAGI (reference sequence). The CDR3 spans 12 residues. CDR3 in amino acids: CATRPQSYEQYF. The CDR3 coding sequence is TGTGCCACCCGACCCCAGTCCTACGAGCAGTACTTC.

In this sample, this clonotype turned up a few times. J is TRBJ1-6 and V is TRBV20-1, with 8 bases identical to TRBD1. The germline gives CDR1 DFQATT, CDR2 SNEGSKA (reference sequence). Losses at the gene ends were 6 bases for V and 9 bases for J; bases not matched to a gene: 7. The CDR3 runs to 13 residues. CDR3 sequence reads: CSANGQGGSPLHF. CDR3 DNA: TGCAGTGCCAACGGACAGGGCGGTTCACCCCTCCACTTT.

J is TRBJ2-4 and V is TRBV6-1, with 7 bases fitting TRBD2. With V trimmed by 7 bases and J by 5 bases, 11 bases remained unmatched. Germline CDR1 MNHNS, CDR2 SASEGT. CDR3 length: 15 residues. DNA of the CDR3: TGTGCCAGCATCAATCGGAGGGAGGGAGAAAACATTCAGTACTTC. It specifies CASINRREGENIQYF.

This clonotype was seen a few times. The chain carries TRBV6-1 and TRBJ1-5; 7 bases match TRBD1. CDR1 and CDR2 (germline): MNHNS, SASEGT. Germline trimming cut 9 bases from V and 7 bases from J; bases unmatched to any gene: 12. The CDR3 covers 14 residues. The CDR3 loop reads CARNTGEIKQPQHF. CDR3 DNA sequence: TGTGCCAGAAATACAGGGGAGATAAAACAGCCCCAGCATTTT.

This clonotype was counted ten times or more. The CDR3 DNA reads as TGTGCCAGCAGCTTTGGACAGGGAGGTTCGGCTGAGCAGTTCTTC. It yields the protein CASSFGQGGSAEQFF. V is TRBV7-8 and J is TRBJ2-1; 8 nucleotides match TRBD1. This CDR3 comprises 15 residues. The J segment lost 9 bases and the V segment lost 3 bases, leaving 10 bases of the junction unmatched. Per germline, CDR1 SGHVS and CDR2 FQNEAQ.

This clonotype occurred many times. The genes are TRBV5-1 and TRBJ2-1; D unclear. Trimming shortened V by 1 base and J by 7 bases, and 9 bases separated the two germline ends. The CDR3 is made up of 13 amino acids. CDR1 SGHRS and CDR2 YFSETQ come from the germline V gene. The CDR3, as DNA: TGCGCCAGCAGCTTGATGCTACGAAATGAGCAGTTCTTC. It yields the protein CASSLMLRNEQFF.

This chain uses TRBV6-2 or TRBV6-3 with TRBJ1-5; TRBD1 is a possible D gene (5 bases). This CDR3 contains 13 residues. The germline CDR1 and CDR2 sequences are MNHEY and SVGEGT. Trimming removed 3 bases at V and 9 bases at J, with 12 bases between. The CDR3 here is CASSYRDLRPQHF. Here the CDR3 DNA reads TGTGCCAGCAGTTATAGGGACCTACGGCCCCAGCATTTT.

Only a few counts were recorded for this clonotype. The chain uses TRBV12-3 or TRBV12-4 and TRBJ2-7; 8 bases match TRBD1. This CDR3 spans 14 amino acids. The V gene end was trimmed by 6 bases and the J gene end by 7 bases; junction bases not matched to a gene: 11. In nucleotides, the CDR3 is TGTGCCAGCAGGATTCTTCAGGGGGCGGGGGAGCAGTACTTC. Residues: CASRILQGAGEQYF.

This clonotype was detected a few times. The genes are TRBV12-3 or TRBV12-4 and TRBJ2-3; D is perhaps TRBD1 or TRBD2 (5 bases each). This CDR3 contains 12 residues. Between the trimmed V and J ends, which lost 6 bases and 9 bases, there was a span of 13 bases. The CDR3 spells CASRGDHVTQYF. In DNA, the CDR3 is TGTGCCAGCAGAGGGGACCACGTAACGCAGTATTTT.

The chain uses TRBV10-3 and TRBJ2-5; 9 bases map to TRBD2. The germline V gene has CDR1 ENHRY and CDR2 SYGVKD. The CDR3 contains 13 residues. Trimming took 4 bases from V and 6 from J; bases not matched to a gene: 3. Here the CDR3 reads CAISGTSDQTQYF. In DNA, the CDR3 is TGTGCCATCAGTGGGACTAGCGACCAGACCCAGTACTTC.

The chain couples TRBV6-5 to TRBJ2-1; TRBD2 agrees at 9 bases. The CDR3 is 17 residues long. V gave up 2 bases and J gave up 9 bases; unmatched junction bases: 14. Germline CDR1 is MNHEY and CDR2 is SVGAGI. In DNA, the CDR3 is TGTGCCAGCAGTTACGGGCGGGGGGGTCTTTTTATGGGTGAGCAGTTCTTC. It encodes CASSYGRGGLFMGEQFF.

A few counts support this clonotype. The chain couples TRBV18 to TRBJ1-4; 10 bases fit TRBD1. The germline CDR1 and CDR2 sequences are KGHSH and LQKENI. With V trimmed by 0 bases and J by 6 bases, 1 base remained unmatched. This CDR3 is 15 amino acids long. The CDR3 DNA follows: TGTGCCAGCTCACCACCCGGGACAGGGGATGAAAAACTGTTTTTT. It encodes CASSPPGTGDEKLFF.

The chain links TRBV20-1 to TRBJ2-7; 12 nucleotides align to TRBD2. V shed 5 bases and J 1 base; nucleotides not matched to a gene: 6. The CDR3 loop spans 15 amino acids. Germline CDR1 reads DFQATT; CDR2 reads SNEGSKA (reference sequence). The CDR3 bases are TGCAGTGCTCAACCGACTAGCGGGGGATCCTACGAGCAGTACTTC. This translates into CSAQPTSGGSYEQYF.

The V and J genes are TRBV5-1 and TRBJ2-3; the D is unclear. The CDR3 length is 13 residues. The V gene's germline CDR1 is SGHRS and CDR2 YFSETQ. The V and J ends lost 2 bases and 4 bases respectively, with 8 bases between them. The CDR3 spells CASSFRIADTQYF. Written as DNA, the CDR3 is TGCGCCAGCAGCTTCCGTATCGCAGATACGCAGTATTTT.

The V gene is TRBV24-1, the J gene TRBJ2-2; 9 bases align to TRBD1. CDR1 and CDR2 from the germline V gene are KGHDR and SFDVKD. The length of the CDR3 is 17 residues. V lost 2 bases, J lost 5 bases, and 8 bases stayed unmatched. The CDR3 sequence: CATSDSQGAPWTGELFF. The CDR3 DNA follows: TGTGCCACCAGTGATTCACAGGGGGCGCCGTGGACCGGGGAGCTGTTTTTT.

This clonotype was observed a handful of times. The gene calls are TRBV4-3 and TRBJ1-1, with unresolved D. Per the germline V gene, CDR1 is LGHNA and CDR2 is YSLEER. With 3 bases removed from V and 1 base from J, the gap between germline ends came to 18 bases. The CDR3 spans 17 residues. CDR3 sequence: CASSQDVRLVSNTEAFF. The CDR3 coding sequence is TGCGCCAGCAGCCAGGACGTTCGATTGGTATCGAACACTGAAGCTTTCTTT.

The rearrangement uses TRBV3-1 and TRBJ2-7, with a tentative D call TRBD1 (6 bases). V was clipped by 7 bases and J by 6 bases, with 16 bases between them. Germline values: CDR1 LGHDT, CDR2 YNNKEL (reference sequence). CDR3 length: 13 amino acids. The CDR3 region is CASTRDTAGEQYF. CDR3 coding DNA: TGTGCCAGCACCAGGGACACGGCGGGCGAGCAGTACTTC.